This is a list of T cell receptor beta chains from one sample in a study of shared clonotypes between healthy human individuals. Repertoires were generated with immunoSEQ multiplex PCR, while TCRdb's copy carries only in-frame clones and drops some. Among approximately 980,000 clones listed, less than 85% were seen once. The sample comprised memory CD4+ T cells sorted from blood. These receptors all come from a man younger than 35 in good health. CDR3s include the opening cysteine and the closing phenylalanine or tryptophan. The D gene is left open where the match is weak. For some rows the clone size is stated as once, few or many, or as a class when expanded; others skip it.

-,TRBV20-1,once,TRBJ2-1,TGCAGTGCCCCCATCAATGAGCAGTTCTTC,CSAPINEQFF
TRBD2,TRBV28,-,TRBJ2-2,TGTGCCAGCAGTTTAGGGAGGGGAAACACCGGGGAGCTGTTTTTT,CASSLGRGNTGELFF
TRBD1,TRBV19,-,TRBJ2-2,TGTGCCAGTAGTACAGGGACAGGGGACAAAACCGGGGAGCTGTTTTTT,CASSTGTGDKTGELFF
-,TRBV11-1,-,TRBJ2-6,TGTGCCAGCAGCTTAGACGGCAGGGTCCTTGGGGCCAACGTCCTGACTTTC,CASSLDGRVLGANVLTF
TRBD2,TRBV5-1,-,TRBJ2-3,TGCGCCAGCAGCTTGGCCCTGGCGGGAGCCACAGATACGCAGTATTTT,CASSLALAGATDTQYF
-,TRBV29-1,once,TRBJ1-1,TGCAGCGCTCCGGGGTCCGGGGTCACTGAAGCTTTCTTT,CSAPGSGVTEAFF
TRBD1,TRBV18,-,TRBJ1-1,TGTGCCAGCTCACCAATGACAGGGGCGCGATTGAACACTGAAGCTTTCTTT,CASSPMTGARLNTEAFF
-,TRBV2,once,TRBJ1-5,TGTGCCAGCAGGATTCCAGGGGTGAGCAATCAGCCCCAGCATTTT,CASRIPGVSNQPQHF
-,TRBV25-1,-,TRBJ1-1,TGTGCCAGCAGTGAAGGTGCCCTTGAAGCTTTCTTT,CASSEGALEAFF
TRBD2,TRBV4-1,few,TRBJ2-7,TGCGCCAGCAGCCAAGATAGTAGCGGGAGTACCTACGAGCAGTACTTC,CASSQDSSGSTYEQYF
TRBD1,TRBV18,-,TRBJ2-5,TGTGCCAGCGGCGACAGGGAAGAGACCCAGTACTTC,CASGDREETQYF
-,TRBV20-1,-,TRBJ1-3,TGCAGTGCTAGAATCTGGAACACCATATATTTT,CSARIWNTIYF
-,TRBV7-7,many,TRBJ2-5,TGTGCTAGCAGCCCCTCGGACGTAGAGACCCAGTACTTC,CASSPSDVETQYF
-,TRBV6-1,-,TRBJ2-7,TGTGCCAGCAGTCGGACGGGGGAAAGCTCCTACGAGCAGTACTTC,CASSRTGESSYEQYF
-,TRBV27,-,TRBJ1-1,TGTGCCAGCAGGCCGGGGATCTCGAACACTGAAGCTTTCTTT,CASRPGISNTEAFF
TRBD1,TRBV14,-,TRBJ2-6,TGTGCCAGCAGCCTACAGAGACAGGGAGCCAACGTCCTGACTTTC,CASSLQRQGANVLTF
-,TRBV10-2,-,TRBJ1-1,TGCGCCAGCATGAACGGCGGAGGCAATGAAGCTTTCTTT,CASMNGGGNEAFF
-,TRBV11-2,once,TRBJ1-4,TGTGCCAGCAGCTCCGGGTCCGGCCTAGGGGAAAAACTGTTTTTT,CASSSGSGLGEKLFF
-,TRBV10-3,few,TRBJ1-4,TGTGCCATCAGTACGGGGGCCAAGGAAAAACTGTTTTTT,CAISTGAKEKLFF
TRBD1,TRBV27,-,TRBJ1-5,TGTGCCAGCAGTCTGACAGGGATAGGGCAGCCCCAGCATTTT,CASSLTGIGQPQHF
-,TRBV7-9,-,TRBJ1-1,TGTGCCAGCAGCCCAACCCCGCCTTTTTCGGTTGAAGCTTTCTTT,CASSPTPPFSVEAFF
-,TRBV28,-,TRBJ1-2,TGTGCCAGCAGCTTGAGGGATAACTATGGCTACACCTTC,CASSLRDNYGYTF
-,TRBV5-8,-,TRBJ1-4,TGTGCCAGCAGCTTTGGACACGGGAGGGAAAAACTGTTTTTT,CASSFGHGREKLFF
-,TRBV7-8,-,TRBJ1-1,TGTGCCAGCAGTTCAGAGGGGGGAAGAAGAGGCACTGAAGCTTTCTTT,CASSSEGGRRGTEAFF
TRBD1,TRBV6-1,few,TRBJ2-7,TGTGCCAGCGTAAAGGCAGGGGGCTACGAGCAGTACTTC,CASVKAGGYEQYF
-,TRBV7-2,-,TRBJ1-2,TGTGCCAGCAGCTTAAGCGAGGGTGCCTATGGCTACACCTTC,CASSLSEGAYGYTF
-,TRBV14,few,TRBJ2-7,TGTGCCAGCAGCCAAGGCTACGAGCAGTACTTC,CASSQGYEQYF
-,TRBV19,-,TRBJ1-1,TGTGCCAGTAGTTGGCAGGGGCGGGGGAACACTGAAGCTTTCTTT,CASSWQGRGNTEAFF
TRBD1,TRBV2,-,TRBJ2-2,TGTGCCAGCAGTTACGGACAGGGGATGAGCACCGGGGAGCTGTTTTTT,CASSYGQGMSTGELFF
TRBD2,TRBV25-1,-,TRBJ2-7,TGTGCCAGCAGTGAGGGACTAGCGGGCCCTCGGTTC,CASSEGLAGPRF
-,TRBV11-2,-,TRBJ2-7,TGTGCCAGCAGCTTAGGCCGAGGTTGGTCCTACGAGCAGTACTTC,CASSLGRGWSYEQYF
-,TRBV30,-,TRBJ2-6,TGTGCCTGGGGTCCATCCGGCCCTGGGGCCAACGTCCTGACTTTC,CAWGPSGPGANVLTF
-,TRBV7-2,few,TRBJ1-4,TGTGCCAGCAGCCACCTCGGTGAAAAACTGTTTTTT,CASSHLGEKLFF
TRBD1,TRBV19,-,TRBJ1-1,TGTGCCAGTAGTATCCGGACAGGGGTGACTGAAGCTTTCTTT,CASSIRTGVTEAFF
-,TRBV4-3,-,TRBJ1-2,TGCGCCAGCAGCCAAGTCGAAGCTAACTATGGCTACACCTTC,CASSQVEANYGYTF
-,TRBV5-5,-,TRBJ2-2,TGTGCCAGCGGACGGGGAACCGGGGAGCTGTTTTTT,CASGRGTGELFF
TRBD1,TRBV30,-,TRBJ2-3,TGTGCCTGGGCGAGGGGGCTGGTAGATACGCAGTATTTT,CAWARGLVDTQYF